This entry concerns a single T cell receptor (beta chain). The antigen is unknown. The length of the CDR3 is 13 residues. From germline, CDR1 is SGHTA and CDR2 FQGNSA. Trimming took 8 bases from V and 5 from J, leaving 13 bases between them. The data stem from a study of T cell responses to AZD1222 COVID-19 vaccine. Libraries were prepared by immunoSEQ multiplex PCR; TCRdb keeps only in-frame clonotypes and omits some of them. The table has 90,000 to 150,000 clones, roughly 86% seen once. Study results and limitations: Donors skewed white British and female; clonal diversity was possibly underestimated. Spike-specific TCR breadth and depth both grew after two AZD1222 doses. At 160-218 and 743-854, vaccine-associated CD4 TCRs were dominant, and they spanned spike. Reportedly, nearly half the spike-specific TCRs target unmutated variant regions.

This receptor was obtained from an adult who received the AZD1222 COVID-19 vaccine. The gene calls are TRBV7-2 and TRBJ1-5; the D gene is possibly TRBD1 (6 bases). The sequenced sample was peripheral blood, obtained 28 days after the second AZD1222 dose. This CDR3 reads CASSRGEHQPQHF. The CDR3 nucleotides are TGTGCCAGCTCCAGGGGCGAACATCAGCCCCAGCATTTT.